Detailed here is one T cell receptor (beta chain). Its specificity is unknown. Clones were sequenced by immunoSEQ multiplex PCR, and TCRdb holds only the in-frame ones, with some missing. The table has roughly 70,000 clones, 86% seen once. This entry is derived from a study of pediatric ulcerative colitis. General study results and limits: A couple of rectal CDR3 clonotypes occurred in all ulcerative colitis patients.

The V and J ends lost 3 bases and 2 bases, in that order; junction bases with no gene match: 7. CDR1 and CDR2 (germline): MNHEY, SMNVEV (reference sequence). CDR3 length: 17 amino acids. The sample taken for sequencing was blood. This receptor was identified in a boy aged 5-17 years with severe ulcerative colitis. The gene calls are TRBV27 and TRBJ2-3; 11 nucleotides line up with TRBD2. This CDR3 reads CASSFQGLAGNTDTQYF. CDR3 DNA sequence: TGTGCCAGCAGTTTCCAAGGACTAGCGGGCAACACAGATACGCAGTATTTT.